The 17 T cell receptor beta chains below come from one sample, sequenced in a study of OX40 agonist ivuxolimab in advanced cancers. The table came from immunoSEQ multiplex PCR; TCRdb's copy has only in-frame clones and leaves some out. The sample has about 82,000 clones, 91% seen once. The source was CD4+ or CD8+ T cells sorted from blood, collected in a trial of the OX40 agonist ivuxolimab. These receptors were obtained from an adult with an advanced solid tumor such as melanoma, head and neck, liver or kidney cancer.

The chain joins TRBV5-6 to TRBJ2-1, with 8 bases identical to TRBD2. Trimming at V came to 4 bases and at J to 10 bases, leaving 10 bases not matched to a gene. Looked up from germline, CDR1 is SGHDT and CDR2 is YYEEEE. The CDR3 loop spans 14 amino acids. This CDR3 reads CASSARSGSVEQFF. In nucleotides, the CDR3 is TGTGCCAGCAGCGCCCGGAGCGGGAGCGTGGAGCAGTTCTTC. Together with reference TRBV5-6 and TRBJ2-1, the CDR3 gives the full variable domain: DAGVTQSPTHLIKTRGQQVTLRCSPKSGHDTVSWYQQALGQGPQFIFQYYEEEERQRGNFPDRFSGHQFPNYSSELNVNALLLGDSALYLCASSARSGSVEQFFGPGTRLTVL.

This clone was observed once. The chain joins TRBV9 to TRBJ2-3; perhaps D is TRBD1 or TRBD2 (5 bases each). Germline CDR1 reads SGDLS; CDR2 reads YYNGEE. The V end lost 4 bases, the J end lost 2 bases, and 14 bases lay between the germline ends. The CDR3 totals 15 residues. The DNA for the CDR3 is TGTGCCAGCAGCTTTACGCAGGGAGCCACAGATACGCAGTATTTT. Its protein product is CASSFTQGATDTQYF.

V and J are TRBV19 and TRBJ1-1; perhaps TRBD1 as D (6 bases). Germline V gene data show CDR1 as LNHDA and CDR2 as SQIVND (reference sequence). The germline V and J ends were trimmed by 8 bases and 7 bases, with 20 bases remaining between them. This CDR3 is 14 amino acids long. The chain's CDR3 is CASSALGGALEAFF. The CDR3 DNA follows: TGTGCCAGTTCTGCCCTAGGGGGGGCTCTTGAAGCTTTCTTT.

This clone has only one observation. The J gene is TRBJ2-2, the V gene TRBV5-4; 10 nucleotides line up with TRBD1. The germline V gene encodes CDR1 SGHNT and CDR2 YYREEE (reference sequence). The CDR3 has 16 amino acids. The V and J ends lost 4 bases and 4 bases, in that order; junction bases with no gene match: 7. The CDR3 DNA is TGTGCCAGCAGCAGACGACAGGGGGCGAGCACCGGGGAGCTGTTTTTT. Translating gives CASSRRQGASTGELFF.

CDR3 sequence: CASSPRQGADGYGYTF. The CDR3 coding sequence is TGTGCCAGCTCACCCAGACAGGGGGCGGATGGGTATGGCTACACCTTC. The V gene is TRBV18, the J gene TRBJ1-2; TRBD1 matches at 10 bases. Losses at the gene ends were 3 bases for V and 5 bases for J; bases not matched to a gene: 9. The CDR3 consists of 16 residues. Germline V CDR1 and CDR2: KGHSH, LQKENI.

The V and J genes are TRBV4-1 and TRBJ1-5; D is unresolved. V lost 0 bases and J 0 bases, leaving 9 bases between the germline ends. The germline V gene has CDR1 MGHRA and CDR2 YSYEKL. This CDR3 is built from 16 residues. CDR3 sequence: CASSQDRGVSNQPQHF. DNA for the CDR3: TGCGCCAGCAGCCAAGATCGGGGAGTTAGCAATCAGCCCCAGCATTTT.

The chain joins TRBV5-4 to TRBJ2-5; tentatively, D is TRBD1 or TRBD2 (5 bases each). Per the germline V gene, CDR1 is SGHNT and CDR2 is YYREEE (reference sequence). This CDR3 comprises 15 residues. Trimming stripped 0 bases from V and 2 bases from J, with 11 bases between. CDR3 in amino acids: CASSLEGRTQETQYF. The DNA of the CDR3 is TGTGCCAGCAGCTTGGAGGGACGGACTCAAGAGACCCAGTACTTC.

The chain employs TRBV2 and TRBJ1-3, with D hard to call. CDR3 length: 14 residues. Trimming took 4 bases from V and 2 from J, leaving 9 bases between them. CDR1 and CDR2 from the germline V gene are SNHLY and FYNNEI. The CDR3 spells CASSGARTGNTIYF. The CDR3 nucleotides read TGTGCCAGCAGTGGGGCCAGGACTGGAAACACCATATATTTT.

This sequence joins TRBV10-2 and TRBJ2-2, with TRBD1 matching 7 bases. V lost 7 bases, J lost 3 bases, and 5 bases stayed unmatched. This CDR3 is built from 14 residues. Germline CDR1 WSHSY, CDR2 SAAADI. This CDR3 is CASKPTGDTGELFF. CDR3 nucleotide sequence: TGCGCCAGCAAACCTACAGGGGACACCGGGGAGCTGTTTTTT.

The chain joins TRBV5-1 to TRBJ2-7; TRBD2 agrees at 9 bases. The CDR3 consists of 15 residues. V shed 7 bases, J shed 4 bases, and the junction held 12 bases outside the gene matches. Germline values: CDR1 SGHRS, CDR2 YFSETQ. CDR3 sequence reads: CASRQNLAGVYEQYF. CDR3 bases: TGCGCCAGCCGCCAGAACTTAGCGGGAGTTTACGAGCAGTACTTC.

The V and J genes are TRBV9 and TRBJ2-2; D remains ambiguous. The CDR3 has 13 residues. Trimming removed 4 bases from V and 3 bases from J, with 7 bases in between. Germline V CDR1 and CDR2: SGDLS, YYNGEE. CDR3 amino acids: CASSPDDTGELFF. CDR3 DNA: TGTGCCAGCAGCCCGGACGACACCGGGGAGCTGTTTTTT.

The J gene is TRBJ1-3, the V gene TRBV29-1; tentatively, D is TRBD1 (6 bases). The length of the CDR3 is 14 residues. CDR1 is SQVTM, CDR2 ANQGSEA, per germline. Deletions cut 6 bases from V and 0 bases from J, with 12 bases between. CDR3 in amino acids: CSVGDTFSGNTIYF. DNA for the CDR3: TGCAGCGTCGGGGACACTTTCTCTGGAAACACCATATATTTT. Full variable domain (remainder filled in from reference TRBV29-1 and TRBJ1-3): SAVISQKPSRDICQRGTSLTIQCQVDSQVTMMFWYRQQPGQSLTLIATANQGSEATYESGFVIDKFPISRPNLTFSTLTVSNMSPEDSSIYLCSVGDTFSGNTIYFGEGSWLTVV.

V and J are TRBV6-6 and TRBJ2-7; 7 nucleotides match TRBD1. The CDR3 loop spans 15 amino acids. The J segment lost 3 bases and the V segment lost 0 bases, leaving 5 bases of the junction unmatched. CDR1 is MNHNY, CDR2 SVGAGI, per germline (reference sequence). CDR3 coding DNA: TGTGCCAGCAGTTACTCGCGGACAGGCTTCTACGAGCAGTACTTC. Amino acids: CASSYSRTGFYEQYF.

The chain links TRBV6-5 to TRBJ2-1; D perhaps matches TRBD2 (6 bases). The CDR3 sequence is 15 residues long. Deletions cut 6 bases from V and 7 bases from J, with 19 bases between. Germline CDR1 reads MNHEY; CDR2 reads SVGAGI. The CDR3 here is CASRTASAVGNEQFF. CDR3 nucleotide sequence: TGTGCCAGCAGAACAGCTAGCGCCGTAGGGAATGAGCAGTTCTTC.

The chain has TRBV30 and TRBJ2-5, with a tentative D call TRBD2 (6 bases). Germline V gives CDR1 GTSNPN, CDR2 SVGIG (reference sequence). The CDR3 contains 12 residues. V was trimmed by 4 bases and J by 4 bases, leaving 10 bases between them. DNA for the CDR3: TGTGCCTGGATCGGGGGAGGAGAGACCCAGTACTTC. This codes for CAWIGGGETQYF.

This clone was counted a single time. J is TRBJ2-3 and V is TRBV25-1; 8 bases agree with TRBD1. From germline, CDR1 is MGHDK and CDR2 SYGVNS. The junction had 14 bases not matched to a gene; V was cut back by 6 bases and J by 3 bases. CDR3 size: 17 residues. The CDR3 region is CASSEGELQGVTDTQYF. The CDR3 bases are TGTGCCAGCAGCGAAGGAGAACTACAGGGGGTGACAGATACGCAGTATTTT.

This chain joins TRBV25-1 and TRBJ1-1; D unresolved. V was shortened by 1 base and J by 9 bases, with 15 bases between the two germline ends. CDR3 size: 14 residues. The germline V gene encodes CDR1 MGHDK and CDR2 SYGVNS. In DNA form, the CDR3 reads TGTGCCAGCAGTGAATCCGCAGCCAAAAGCCAAGCTTTCTTT. Translation gives CASSESAAKSQAFF.